This T cell receptor (beta chain) was obtained from a study of lymphopenia after photon versus proton radiotherapy. Study-wide results and caveats: Proton therapy kept repertoires fairly stable, unlike photons, which gained effector/memory cells.

This clone showed up just a few times. Its antigen is unknown. Clones were sequenced by immunoSEQ multiplex PCR, and TCRdb holds only the in-frame ones, with some missing. This sample has roughly 22,000 clones; 65% to 85% occur once, and the top ten carry 21%. Germline CDR1 is MNHEY and CDR2 is SVGAGI. The CDR3 runs 15 residues. The junction had 10 bases not matched to a gene; V was cut back by 6 bases and J by 3 bases. The sequence came from a woman in her sixties or seventies with pancreatic cancer. The V and J genes are TRBV6-5 and TRBJ1-1, with 7 nucleotides matching TRBD1. Sequencing was performed on peripheral blood, taken from a patient treated with proton-based radiotherapy. The CDR3 spells CASSFEGQPYTEAFF. In DNA form, the CDR3 reads TGTGCCAGCAGCTTCGAGGGACAGCCATACACTGAAGCTTTCTTT.